This T cell receptor (beta chain) emerged from a study of Graves' ophthalmopathy and Graves' hyperthyroidism. Trimming cost V 4 bases and J 2 bases; bases outside gene matches: 4. Germline V gene sequence: CDR1 MNHEY, CDR2 SVGEGT. The CDR3 extends over 15 amino acids. TCR beta CDR3 regions were amplified from RNA transcripts. HTBI primers were used in a first-round RT-PCR, which preceded a second-round multiplex PCR. TCRdb recomputed calls from the multiplex PCR reads with MiXCR, one row per CDR3 protein. The data show a few hundred thousand distinct CDR3 sequences, around 21% seen once. This clonotype appeared many times.

This clonotype originated in a woman aged 18-29 years with stable Graves' hyperthyroidism. The V and J genes are TRBV6-2 or TRBV6-3 and TRBJ2-2; TRBD2 matches at 7 bases. Input material: peripheral blood. The CDR3 region is CASSLGGFNTGELFF. Written as DNA, the CDR3 is TGTGCCAGCAGTTTGGGAGGGTTCAACACCGGGGAGCTGTTTTTT.